These 19 T cell receptor beta chains share one sample of origin, sequenced in a study of regulatory T cells in long-lasting Graves disease. iRepertoire HTBI primers and Arm-PCR of CDR3 regions built TCR beta libraries. TCRdb independently ran MiXCR on the multiplex PCR reads; one entry per CDR3 protein. The sample lists 200,000 to 250,000 distinct CDR3 sequences, roughly a fifth occurring once. Described time point: newly diagnosed GD, antithyroid drugs for less than 3 months. The authors made the TCR library using RNA they extracted from PBMCs. The source was peripheral blood mononuclear cells (PBMCs), collected at new diagnosis, from a patient treated with antithyroid drugs. These receptors were taken from a female donor with Graves disease.

This clonotype has ten or more counts. The CDR3 region has the DNA TGTGCCAGCAGCTTAGGGGTACGAGAGACCCAGTACTTC. Residues: CASSLGVRETQYF. This chain links TRBV7-8 with TRBJ2-5; D gene ambiguous. The length of the CDR3 is 13 residues. Germline CDR1 is SGHVS and CDR2 is FQNEAQ. V was shortened by 1 base and J by 4 bases, with 7 bases between the two germline ends.

This clonotype was found many times. V is TRBV7-3 and J is TRBJ2-1, with D maybe TRBD2 (5 bases). This CDR3 has 15 residues. Germline values: CDR1 SGHTA, CDR2 FQGTGA. Trimming shortened V by 0 bases and J by 0 bases, and 6 bases separated the two germline ends. In DNA form, the CDR3 reads TGTGCCAGCAGCTTAACCGGGGACTCCTACAATGAGCAGTTCTTC. As protein: CASSLTGDSYNEQFF.

This clonotype was seen ten or more times. The chain links TRBV11-2 to TRBJ2-1; D remains unclear. V was pared by 1 base and J by 5 bases, with 12 bases between. The CDR3 extends over 15 amino acids. Germline V CDR1 and CDR2: SGHAT, FQNNGV. The CDR3 here is CASSLGQKMNNEQFF. The DNA for the CDR3 is TGTGCCAGCAGCTTAGGTCAGAAGATGAACAATGAGCAGTTCTTC.

In its sample, this clonotype was seen many times. The chain recombines TRBV6-5 with TRBJ2-7; no firm D call. CDR3 length: 15 amino acids. Deletions cut 0 bases from V and 0 bases from J, with 9 bases between. CDR1 and CDR2 from the germline V gene are MNHEY and SVGAGI. This CDR3 is CASSYSALSSYEQYF. CDR3 coding DNA: TGTGCCAGCAGTTACTCGGCGCTAAGCTCCTACGAGCAGTACTTC.

Regarding this clonotype: A single base is all that separates this from a far larger clone, so a read error is likely. The rearrangement uses TRBV6-2 or TRBV6-3 and TRBJ2-7; 8 bases map to TRBD1. CDR1 and CDR2 (germline): MNHEY, SVGEGT. This CDR3 spans 16 amino acids. CDR3 nucleotide sequence: TGTGCCATCAGTGGGGGACAGGAAGACCCTTCCTACGAGCAGTACTTC. This gives the protein CAISGGQEDPSYEQYF.

This clonotype was recorded many times. The V and J genes are TRBV18 and TRBJ2-7, with 7 bases matching TRBD1. The CDR3 contains 15 residues. Per germline, CDR1 KGHSH and CDR2 LQKENI. V lost 2 bases, J lost 3 bases, and 7 bases stayed unmatched. This chain's CDR3 is CASSPWKDRSYEQYF. The DNA of the CDR3 is TGTGCCAGCTCACCATGGAAGGACAGGAGCTACGAGCAGTACTTC.

Ten or more counts support this clonotype. The chain combines TRBV19 with TRBJ2-6; D is unresolved. This CDR3 comprises 15 residues. Trimming left V 10 bases short and J 0 bases short, with 13 bases between. Germline CDR1 and CDR2: LNHDA and SQIVND (reference sequence). Written as DNA, the CDR3 is TGTGCCACCACGGGCCGGCACTCTGGGGCCAACGTCCTGACTTTC. This codes for CATTGRHSGANVLTF.

In this sample, this clonotype turned up a few times. V is TRBV27 and J is TRBJ2-2; 7 bases map to TRBD1. V shed 5 bases and J 6 bases; nucleotides not matched to a gene: 3. CDR1 and CDR2 (germline): MNHEY, SMNVEV (reference sequence). CDR3 length: 13 amino acids. The CDR3 here is CASSGQGAGELFF. CDR3 nucleotides: TGTGCCAGCAGTGGTCAGGGGGCCGGGGAGCTGTTTTTT.

This clonotype was recorded at least ten times. The rearrangement links TRBV19 to TRBJ2-7; 8 bases are shared with TRBD1. CDR1 LNHDA and CDR2 SQIVND come from the germline V gene (reference sequence). Losses at the gene ends were 3 bases for V and 3 bases for J; bases not matched to a gene: 10. The CDR3 has 16 amino acids. This CDR3 is CASSMRLGQGDYEQYF. The CDR3 DNA reads as TGTGCCAGTAGTATGAGACTCGGACAGGGTGACTACGAGCAGTACTTC. Variable domain in full (rest from reference TRBV19 and TRBJ2-7): DGGITQSPKYLFRKEGQNVTLSCEQNLNHDAMYWYRQDPGQGLRLIYYSQIVNDFQKGDIAEGYSVSREKKESFPLTVTSAQKNPTAFYLCASSMRLGQGDYEQYFGPGTRLTVT.

The chain joins TRBV20-1 to TRBJ2-1, with TRBD2 matching 8 bases. The V gene end was trimmed by 3 bases and the J gene end by 2 bases; junction bases not matched to a gene: 6. Germline V CDR1 and CDR2: DFQATT, SNEGSKA (reference sequence). The CDR3 loop spans 15 amino acids. DNA of the CDR3: TGCAGTGCTAGGGCAGCGGGAGAGGCCTACAATGAGCAGTTCTTC. It translates to CSARAAGEAYNEQFF.

This clonotype was counted once. This chain's CDR3 is CAWSSGANAKLFF. CDR3 DNA: TGTGCCTGGAGCTCCGGGGCCAACGCGAAACTGTTTTTT. The chain recombines TRBV30 with TRBJ1-4; D possibly corresponds to TRBD1 (5 bases). The germline gives CDR1 GTSNPN, CDR2 SVGIG (reference sequence). The CDR3 spans 13 residues. Trimming pared 3 bases from V and 11 bases from J, leaving 16 bases between.

The V call is TRBV12-3 or TRBV12-4, the J call TRBJ1-2, with 10 bases aligning to TRBD1. The trim removed 3 bases at V and 5 bases at J, leaving 6 bases unmatched. The CDR3 sequence is 15 residues long. CDR3 sequence reads: CASSLRQGARYGYTF. The CDR3, as DNA: TGTGCCAGCAGTTTGAGACAGGGGGCGCGTTATGGCTACACCTTC.

This clonotype was counted at least ten times. The genes are TRBV18 and TRBJ2-7; possible D gene TRBD2, 6 bases. The CDR3 contains 14 residues. V lost 0 bases to trimming and J lost 3 bases, with 9 bases between them. CDR1 KGHSH and CDR2 LQKENI come from the germline V gene. Written as DNA, the CDR3 is TGTGCCAGCTCACCACCGACGGGGGTCTACGAGCAGTACTTC. Translation: CASSPPTGVYEQYF.

This clonotype was observed many times. The chain combines TRBV24-1 with TRBJ2-7; the match to TRBD1 covers 7 bases. This CDR3 is built from 15 residues. Germline lookup yields CDR1 KGHDR and CDR2 SFDVKD. J was trimmed by 0 bases and V by 5 bases; bases with no gene match: 6. Here the CDR3 DNA reads TGTGCCACCAGTGGGGGACAGCTGAGCTCCTACGAGCAGTACTTC. This gives the protein CATSGGQLSSYEQYF.

The table lists this clonotype with many counts. The gene calls are TRBV4-1 and TRBJ2-4; D is uncertain. Germline values: CDR1 MGHRA, CDR2 YSYEKL. This CDR3 spans 14 amino acids. Between the trimmed V and J ends, which lost 0 bases and 0 bases, there was a span of 3 bases. CDR3 loop: CASSQDLAKNIQYF. The CDR3 coding sequence is TGCGCCAGCAGCCAAGATTTAGCCAAAAACATTCAGTACTTC.

V usage is TRBV5-8 and J usage is TRBJ2-7; tentative D call: TRBD1 (6 bases). V was cut by 0 bases and J by 5 bases, with 15 bases left in between. Germline CDR1 and CDR2: SGHTS and YDEGEE. This CDR3 comprises 15 residues. Written as DNA, the CDR3 is TGTGCCAGCAGCTTGGTTGGTGGCAGGGGCGACGAGCAGTACTTC. Protein sequence: CASSLVGGRGDEQYF.

This clonotype appeared many times. The chain combines TRBV15 with TRBJ1-5; D is unclear. This CDR3 is built from 15 residues. Germline V gene lookup returns CDR1 LNHNV and CDR2 YYDKDF (reference sequence). V was trimmed by 0 bases and J by 7 bases, leaving 13 bases between them. For the CDR3, the DNA is TGTGCCACCAGCAGAGACTTACATATTGGGCAGCCCCAGCATTTT. Residues: CATSRDLHIGQPQHF.

This clonotype was seen a few times. The chain recombines TRBV4-3 with TRBJ2-1; 10 nucleotides align to TRBD2. J was trimmed by 2 bases and V by 5 bases; bases with no gene match: 3. Germline V CDR1 and CDR2: LGHNA, YSLEER. The CDR3 spans 15 residues. CDR3 nucleotide sequence: TGCGCCAGCAGCGAAGGGACTAGCGCCTACAATGAGCAGTTCTTC. Residues: CASSEGTSAYNEQFF.

The gene calls are TRBV11-2 and TRBJ2-3, with 13 bases fitting TRBD2. The CDR3 has 16 residues. Trimming took 5 bases from V and 5 from J; bases not matched to a gene: 7. In germline, CDR1 is SGHAT, CDR2 FQNNGV. The CDR3 loop reads CASSQELAGGQDTQYF. The CDR3 coding sequence is TGTGCCAGCAGCCAAGAACTAGCGGGGGGGCAAGATACGCAGTATTTT.